The text below deals with one T cell receptor (beta chain). Its antigen is undetermined. The CDR3 spans 14 residues. CDR1 and CDR2 (germline): LNHDA, SQIVND (reference sequence). Trimming pared 6 bases from V and 1 base from J, leaving 11 bases between. This entry comes from a study of T cell repertoires in cytomegalovirus infection. Study overall: Researchers turned to recently identified HLA-C-restricted CMV epitopes as well as well-studied HLA-B-restricted ones.

One entry per CDR3 protein results from TCRdb running MiXCR on the reads. Here the sample spans roughly 700,000 distinct CDR3 sequences, around 32% being singletons. Broader study findings: Public TCR beta family frequency separated CMV-and-HLA carriers, including in an independent cohort.

The sequence was obtained from a human donor in good health (CMV status not recorded). Some clones in this sample may be carry-over from other donors' samples. V usage is TRBV19 and J usage is TRBJ2-3; no clear D. The source was cultured PBMCs, collected from culture after CMV antigen stimulation. The CDR3 loop is CASRVHGGTDTQYF. The CDR3 region has the DNA TGTGCCAGTAGAGTCCATGGAGGCACAGATACGCAGTATTTT. Variable domain in full (rest from reference TRBV19 and TRBJ2-3): DGGITQSPKYLFRKEGQNVTLSCEQNLNHDAMYWYRQDPGQGLRLIYYSQIVNDFQKGDIAEGYSVSREKKESFPLTVTSAQKNPTAFYLCASRVHGGTDTQYFGPGTRLTVL.